This paragraph reports one T cell receptor (beta chain). These data come from a study of blood T cell repertoires in COVID-19. Method: immunoSEQ multiplex PCR; TCRdb's copy keeps in-frame clones and lacks some. Here the sample spans around 190,000 clones, about 86% being singletons. Per germline, CDR1 SGHDT and CDR2 YYEEEE. The CDR3 loop spans 12 amino acids. V was shortened by 4 bases and J by 2 bases, with 5 bases between the two germline ends. This sequence was found in a man over 45 with active or convalescent COVID-19. Specimen: peripheral blood. V and J are TRBV5-6 and TRBJ2-3; D gene unclear. The CDR3 sequence: CASSIDTDTQYF. In DNA form, the CDR3 reads TGTGCCAGCAGCATAGACACAGATACGCAGTATTTT.